One sample yielded the 23 T cell receptor beta chains listed below, sequenced in a study of OX40 agonist ivuxolimab in advanced cancers. This table comes from immunoSEQ multiplex PCR, and its TCRdb copy is limited to in-frame clones, with some not included. The sample records about 69,000 clones, over 75% being singletons. The input for sequencing was CD4+ or CD8+ T cells sorted from blood, taken in a trial of the OX40 agonist ivuxolimab. The receptors come from an adult with an advanced solid tumor such as melanoma, head and neck, liver or kidney cancer.

The rearrangement links TRBV6-6 to TRBJ2-1, with 8 positions matching TRBD2. The germline CDR1 and CDR2 sequences are MNHNY and SVGAGI (reference sequence). This CDR3 has 15 residues. Trimming cost V 2 bases and J 7 bases; bases outside gene matches: 7. Here the CDR3 DNA reads TGTGCCAGCAGTTACCTGCTGGGACTAGAAAATGAGCAGTTCTTC. Translating it yields CASSYLLGLENEQFF.

This clone was found once. V and J are TRBV9 and TRBJ1-2; D might be TRBD1 (5 bases). Germline assignment: CDR1 SGDLS and CDR2 YYNGEE. V was clipped by 3 bases and J by 4 bases, with 13 bases between them. The CDR3 sequence is 14 residues long. CDR3 amino acids: CASSGLDKRYGYTF. The CDR3 nucleotides are TGTGCCAGCAGCGGCCTGGACAAGCGCTATGGCTACACCTTC. Full variable domain (missing parts from reference TRBV9 and TRBJ1-2): DSGVTQTPKHLITATGQRVTLRCSPRSGDLSVYWYQQSLDQGLQFLIQYYNGEERAKGNILERFSAQQFPDLHSELNLSSLELGDSALYFCASSGLDKRYGYTFGSGTRLTVV.

The chain combines TRBV9 with TRBJ1-2, with D perhaps matching TRBD1 (5 bases). The CDR3 length is 13 residues. From germline, CDR1 is SGDLS and CDR2 YYNGEE. The V and J ends lost 3 bases and 4 bases respectively, with 10 bases between them. CDR3 nucleotide sequence: TGTGCCAGCAGCGAGGGAGGGGCCTATGGCTACACCTTC. This codes for CASSEGGAYGYTF.

The chain has TRBV7-6 and TRBJ1-4; D uncertain. The V and J ends lost 4 bases and 7 bases respectively, with 16 bases between them. Germline V gene lookup returns CDR1 SGHVS and CDR2 FNYEAQ. This CDR3 has 15 residues. CDR3 nucleotides: TGTGCCAGCAGCTCCCCTTTGATAAGTGGTGAAAAACTGTTTTTT. Residues: CASSSPLISGEKLFF.

This sequence joins TRBV6-1 and TRBJ2-5; D may correspond to TRBD1 or TRBD2 (5 bases each). This CDR3 region has 14 residues. V dropped 6 bases and J dropped 5 bases, with 16 bases sitting between them. Germline CDR1 MNHNS, CDR2 SASEGT. The CDR3: CASSEFQGEETQYF. In DNA, the CDR3 is TGTGCCAGCAGCGAATTCCAGGGAGAGGAGACCCAGTACTTC.

The rearrangement uses TRBV27 and TRBJ2-7; perhaps D is TRBD1 or TRBD2 (5 bases each). Germline-derived CDR1 and CDR2 are MNHEY and SMNVEV (reference sequence). The V gene lost 4 bases and the J gene lost 1 base, with 14 bases spanning the gap. This CDR3 has 15 amino acids. DNA of the CDR3: TGTGCCAGCAGTTCCACGAGGGACCAATCCTACGAGCAGTACTTC. It yields the protein CASSSTRDQSYEQYF.

This chain connects TRBV4-3 to TRBJ2-7, with 12 bases that match TRBD2. With 4 bases clipped from V and 4 bases from J, the junction kept 5 bases outside the gene matches. Germline assignment: CDR1 LGHNA and CDR2 YSLEER. CDR3 length: 15 amino acids. The CDR3 spells CASSPSSGRAYEQYF. The CDR3, as DNA: TGCGCCAGCAGCCCCTCTAGCGGGAGGGCGTACGAGCAGTACTTC.

The chain has TRBV5-1 and TRBJ1-1; D is perhaps TRBD1 (6 bases). CDR1 is SGHRS, CDR2 YFSETQ, per germline. This CDR3 has 14 residues. V was shortened by 0 bases and J by 7 bases, with 13 bases between the two germline ends. CDR3 loop: CASSLGRGGLEAFF. CDR3 in DNA: TGCGCCAGCAGCTTGGGAAGGGGGGGCCTTGAAGCTTTCTTT.

Comment on this clone: A much larger clone differs from this one at a single base, so this may be a read error. Other nucleotide sequences in the sample specify the same CDR3. The gene calls are TRBV7-9 and TRBJ1-5; D is ambiguous. The V end was cut by 1 base, the J end by 6 bases, with 4 bases between. Germline loops: CDR1 SEHNR, CDR2 FQNEAQ (reference sequence). The CDR3 is 12 residues long. The CDR3, as DNA: TGTGCCAGCAGCTTAGGGTCTCAGCCCCAGCATTTT. It specifies CASSLGSQPQHF.

CDR3 protein: CASSLWGRAGGNEQFF. The CDR3 coding sequence is TGTGCCAGCAGTTTATGGGGCAGGGCAGGGGGCAATGAGCAGTTCTTC. This chain links TRBV27 with TRBJ2-1; 7 nucleotides agree with TRBD1. There are 16 residues in the CDR3. V shed 1 base, J shed 6 bases, and the junction held 9 bases outside the gene matches. Germline V CDR1 and CDR2: MNHEY, SMNVEV (reference sequence).

This sequence joins TRBV2 and TRBJ2-5; possible D gene TRBD1, 6 bases. Per germline, CDR1 SNHLY and CDR2 FYNNEI. V was pared by 7 bases and J by 4 bases, with 13 bases between. The CDR3 spans 13 residues. For the CDR3, the DNA is TGTGCCAGCATTAAGGGCAGGGGAGAGACCCAGTACTTC. Its protein product is CASIKGRGETQYF. The full variable domain, completed using reference TRBV2 and TRBJ2-5, is EPEVTQTPSHQVTQMGQEVILRCVPISNHLYFYWYRQILGQKVEFLVSFYNNEISEKSEIFDDQFSVERPDGSNFTLKIRSTKLEDSAMYFCASIKGRGETQYFGPGTRLLVL.

The rearrangement links TRBV7-9 to TRBJ2-7; 13 bases are shared with TRBD2. This CDR3 has 18 amino acids. Germline CDR1 and CDR2: SEHNR and FQNEAQ (reference sequence). J gave up 5 bases and V 4 bases, and 14 bases lay outside the gene matches. CDR3 region: CASSSASLLAGGRDEQYF. The CDR3 DNA reads TGTGCCAGCAGCTCTGCCTCCCTACTAGCGGGGGGGCGAGACGAGCAGTACTTC.

The rearrangement uses TRBV7-8 and TRBJ1-5; D is perhaps TRBD1 (5 bases). This CDR3 contains 13 residues. V was pared by 3 bases and J by 5 bases, with 8 bases between. Germline-derived CDR1 and CDR2 are SGHVS and FQNEAQ. CDR3: CASSFKGHQPQHF. In nucleotides, the CDR3 is TGTGCCAGCAGCTTCAAGGGGCATCAGCCCCAGCATTTT.

This chain joins TRBV4-3 and TRBJ2-7; no reliable D call. Germline V CDR1 and CDR2: LGHNA, YSLEER. This CDR3 contains 14 residues. V lost 0 bases and J lost 3, with 9 bases in between. Here the CDR3 reads CASSQDQRYYEQYF. CDR3 coding DNA: TGCGCCAGCAGCCAAGATCAGAGGTACTACGAGCAGTACTTC.

The chain combines TRBV5-6 with TRBJ1-2; D remains unclear. V lost 0 bases to trimming and J lost 1 base, with 4 bases between them. In germline, CDR1 is SGHDT, CDR2 YYEEEE. This CDR3 region has 13 residues. The CDR3 spells CASSLEVNYGYTF. CDR3 DNA: TGTGCCAGCAGCTTGGAAGTTAACTATGGCTACACCTTC.

The rearrangement links TRBV15 to TRBJ1-1, with 7 bases aligning to TRBD1. The junction had 2 bases not matched to a gene; V was cut back by 1 base and J by 0 bases. The CDR3 has 15 amino acids. The V gene's germline CDR1 is LNHNV and CDR2 YYDKDF (reference sequence). The CDR3: CATSRGTGMNTEAFF. CDR3 bases: TGTGCCACCAGCAGAGGGACAGGCATGAACACTGAAGCTTTCTTT.

The chain recombines TRBV19 with TRBJ2-5; D call uncertain. Trimming left V 8 bases short and J 1 base short, with 14 bases between. This CDR3 spans 14 amino acids. From germline, CDR1 is LNHDA and CDR2 SQIVND (reference sequence). Here the CDR3 DNA reads TGTGCCAGTTCAGATCACTATTCCCAAGAGACCCAGTACTTC. Translation: CASSDHYSQETQYF.

The chain combines TRBV19 with TRBJ1-2; D gene unclear. The CDR3 is 13 residues long. Trimming removed 7 bases from V and 7 bases from J, with 16 bases in between. Looked up from germline, CDR1 is LNHDA and CDR2 is SQIVND (reference sequence). The CDR3: CASTPNLRGGYTF. The CDR3 DNA follows: TGTGCCAGTACCCCCAACCTCCGGGGTGGCTACACCTTC. Supplemented by reference TRBV19 and TRBJ1-2, the full variable domain reads DGGITQSPKYLFRKEGQNVTLSCEQNLNHDAMYWYRQDPGQGLRLIYYSQIVNDFQKGDIAEGYSVSREKKESFPLTVTSAQKNPTAFYLCASTPNLRGGYTFGSGTRLTVV.

This chain uses TRBV4-3 with TRBJ2-2, with 11 bases that match TRBD1. The CDR3 totals 15 residues. Per germline, CDR1 LGHNA and CDR2 YSLEER. The V segment lost 1 base and the J segment 7 bases; nucleotides outside the gene matches: 2. The CDR3 here is CASSQGTGGIGELFF. CDR3 in DNA: TGCGCCAGCAGCCAAGGGACAGGGGGCATCGGGGAGCTGTTTTTT.

This sequence joins TRBV4-3 and TRBJ1-5; D is unresolved. CDR3 size: 15 residues. CDR1 and CDR2 from the germline V gene are LGHNA and YSLEER. Between the trimmed V and J ends, which lost 0 bases and 3 bases, there was a span of 9 bases. The CDR3 bases are TGCGCCAGCAGCCAAGACGGGCAGATCAATCAGCCCCAGCATTTT. Its protein is CASSQDGQINQPQHF.

V gene TRBV9 combines with J gene TRBJ2-6, with 9 nucleotides matching TRBD1. Germline V gives CDR1 SGDLS, CDR2 YYNGEE. J gave up 1 base and V 3 bases, and 14 bases lay outside the gene matches. This CDR3 region has 20 residues. Here the CDR3 reads CASSGRAGTGSRSGANVLTF. CDR3 nucleotides: TGTGCCAGCAGCGGAAGAGCCGGGACAGGGAGTAGATCTGGGGCCAACGTCCTGACTTTC. Full variable domain (rest looked up from reference TRBV9 and TRBJ2-6): DSGVTQTPKHLITATGQRVTLRCSPRSGDLSVYWYQQSLDQGLQFLIQYYNGEERAKGNILERFSAQQFPDLHSELNLSSLELGDSALYFCASSGRAGTGSRSGANVLTFGAGSRLTVL.

CDR3 in DNA: TGTGCCAGCAGCCCCCAGCCCGGGGACACTGAAGCTTTCTTT. Encoded protein: CASSPQPGDTEAFF. The chain carries TRBV7-9 and TRBJ1-1; no clear D gene. The CDR3 extends over 14 amino acids. The ends were cut back, 5 bases at V and 3 bases at J, with 13 bases in the middle. Germline assignment: CDR1 SEHNR and CDR2 FQNEAQ (reference sequence). Full variable domain (remainder filled in from reference TRBV7-9 and TRBJ1-1): DTGVSQNPRHKITKRGQNVTFRCDPISEHNRLYWYRQTLGQGPEFLTYFQNEAQLEKSRLLSDRFSAERPKGSFSTLEIQRTEQGDSAMYLCASSPQPGDTEAFFGQGTRLTVV.

The gene calls are TRBV2 and TRBJ2-2, with D unresolved. The CDR3 has 12 residues. Trimming shortened V by 4 bases and J by 5 bases, and 5 bases separated the two germline ends. Germline CDR1 and CDR2: SNHLY and FYNNEI. The CDR3 is CASSAGTGELFF. CDR3 DNA sequence: TGTGCCAGCAGTGCCGGGACCGGGGAGCTGTTTTTT.